A selection of T cell receptor beta chains follows, all from one sample in a study of shared clonotypes between healthy human individuals. The data were produced by immunoSEQ multiplex PCR, yet TCRdb's version contains in-frame clones alone and is incomplete. The sample yields millions of clones, 93% seen once. The sequenced material came from naive CD8+ T cells from PBMCs. These TCRs come from a man between 18 and 35 years old in good health. Some clones in this sample may be carry-over from other donors' samples. Both conserved end residues are part of each CDR3. D genes are given only for firm matches. Size is stated for part of the rows, as once, few or many counts, or as a class when the clone is expanded.

abundance: .
j_gene: TRBJ1-1
v_gene: TRBV7-6
d_gene: .
CDR3nt: TGTGCCAGCAGCTTATTGGACACCCCGAACACTGAAGCTTTCTTT
CDR3aa: CASSLLDTPNTEAFF

abundance: once
j_gene: TRBJ2-3
v_gene: TRBV29-1
d_gene: .
CDR3nt: TGCAGCGTTGACGTGCTGTCCCAGACAGGGAGGGAGGATACGCAGTATTTT
CDR3aa: CSVDVLSQTGREDTQYF

abundance: .
j_gene: TRBJ2-5
v_gene: TRBV7-9
d_gene: .
CDR3nt: TGTGCCAGCAGCTTAGTAGTGGGGAGCCAAGAGACCCAGTACTTC
CDR3aa: CASSLVVGSQETQYF

abundance: .
j_gene: TRBJ1-5
v_gene: TRBV2
d_gene: TRBD1
CDR3nt: TGTGCCAGCGACAGGGATCTCAATCAGCCCCAGCATTTT
CDR3aa: CASDRDLNQPQHF

abundance: .
j_gene: TRBJ2-2
v_gene: TRBV28
d_gene: .
CDR3nt: TGTGCCAGCAGTCCCAAAGTCCGAAGGAGCGGCGTGAACACCGGGGAGCTGTTTTTT
CDR3aa: CASSPKVRRSGVNTGELFF

abundance: .
j_gene: TRBJ2-2
v_gene: TRBV9
d_gene: .
CDR3nt: TGTGCCAGCGCCGGAGTTCAGACCGGGGAGCTGTTTTTT
CDR3aa: CASAGVQTGELFF

abundance: .
j_gene: TRBJ2-3
v_gene: TRBV27
d_gene: .
CDR3nt: TGTGCCAGCAGGGCCGGCGGGTTTGACACAGATACGCAGTATTTT
CDR3aa: CASRAGGFDTDTQYF

abundance: .
j_gene: TRBJ1-4
v_gene: TRBV29-1
d_gene: .
CDR3nt: TGCAGCGTTGAACTAAAAGGCCGGAGGTGGCGTGAAAAACTGTTTTTT
CDR3aa: CSVELKGRRWREKLFF

abundance: .
j_gene: TRBJ1-2
v_gene: TRBV5-6
d_gene: TRBD1
CDR3nt: TGTGCCAGCAGCTGGGGACAGGGAAAAACTAACTATGGCTACACCTTC
CDR3aa: CASSWGQGKTNYGYTF

abundance: .
j_gene: TRBJ2-7
v_gene: TRBV6-5
d_gene: TRBD1
CDR3nt: TGTGCCAGCAGACCCCGACAGGGGGCCCACGAGCAGTACTTC
CDR3aa: CASRPRQGAHEQYF

abundance: once
j_gene: TRBJ2-7
v_gene: TRBV28
d_gene: TRBD2
CDR3nt: TGTGCCAGCAGTTTAAGGGGGACTAGCGGATCTCCCTACGAGCAGTACTTC
CDR3aa: CASSLRGTSGSPYEQYF

abundance: .
j_gene: TRBJ2-7
v_gene: TRBV9
d_gene: TRBD2
CDR3nt: TGTGCCAGCAGCGTAGAGGAGGCGGGAGGGCCGGAAGAGCAGTACTTC
CDR3aa: CASSVEEAGGPEEQYF

abundance: .
j_gene: TRBJ2-3
v_gene: TRBV7-9
d_gene: TRBD1
CDR3nt: TGTGCCAGCAGCCCTACAGGGGTATCGAGCACAGATACGCAGTATTTT
CDR3aa: CASSPTGVSSTDTQYF

abundance: .
j_gene: TRBJ2-7
v_gene: TRBV7-6
d_gene: TRBD1
CDR3nt: TGTGCCAGCAGCCCGACAGGGGCCGAGCAGTACTTC
CDR3aa: CASSPTGAEQYF

abundance: .
j_gene: TRBJ2-2
v_gene: TRBV6-1
d_gene: .
CDR3nt: TGTGCCAGCAGTGAATTCGGCCCTTCGAACACCGGGGAGCTGTTTTTT
CDR3aa: CASSEFGPSNTGELFF

abundance: .
j_gene: TRBJ2-5
v_gene: TRBV13
d_gene: TRBD2
CDR3nt: TGTGCCAGCAGCTTAGGCCCCGGACTAGCGGGAGTCGGAGGACAAGAGACCCAGTACTTC
CDR3aa: CASSLGPGLAGVGGQETQYF

abundance: .
j_gene: TRBJ2-7
v_gene: TRBV11-2
d_gene: .
CDR3nt: TGTGCCAGCAGCTTAGATAGCCCCGAGCAGTACTTC
CDR3aa: CASSLDSPEQYF

abundance: few
j_gene: TRBJ1-1
v_gene: TRBV6-5
d_gene: TRBD1
CDR3nt: TGTGCCAGCAGTTGGACAGGGGGGGAAGCTTTCTTT
CDR3aa: CASSWTGGEAFF

abundance: .
j_gene: TRBJ1-5
v_gene: TRBV4-1
d_gene: .
CDR3nt: TGCGCCAGCAGCCAAGGATTCTTAGGCAATCAGCCCCAGCATTTT
CDR3aa: CASSQGFLGNQPQHF

abundance: .
j_gene: TRBJ1-1
v_gene: TRBV28
d_gene: .
CDR3nt: TGTGCCAGCAGCCTGGGGGTTTGGAACACTGAAGCTTTCTTT
CDR3aa: CASSLGVWNTEAFF

abundance: .
j_gene: TRBJ1-1
v_gene: TRBV27
d_gene: .
CDR3nt: TGTGCCAGCAGTTTTTGGGGTGGGAACACTGAAGCTTTCTTT
CDR3aa: CASSFWGGNTEAFF

abundance: .
j_gene: TRBJ2-1
v_gene: TRBV28
d_gene: TRBD1
CDR3nt: TGTGCCAGCAGCTCCGGGACAGGGGGCATCGGTGATGAGCAGTTCTTC
CDR3aa: CASSSGTGGIGDEQFF

abundance: once
j_gene: TRBJ1-1
v_gene: TRBV28
d_gene: .
CDR3nt: TGTGCCAGCAGGGCAGAGGGTAACACTGAAGCTTTCTTT
CDR3aa: CASRAEGNTEAFF

abundance: .
j_gene: TRBJ2-1
v_gene: TRBV28
d_gene: .
CDR3nt: TGTGCCAGCAGTCCGGCCGCTGAGCAGTTCTTC
CDR3aa: CASSPAAEQFF

abundance: .
j_gene: TRBJ1-5
v_gene: TRBV15
d_gene: TRBD1
CDR3nt: TGTGCCACCAGCAGGACAGGGGGCGGTTTTCCCAATCAGCCCCAGCATTTT
CDR3aa: CATSRTGGGFPNQPQHF

abundance: .
j_gene: TRBJ2-1
v_gene: TRBV27
d_gene: TRBD1
CDR3nt: TGTGCCAGCAGTTCCTCGACAGGGGAGACCTACAATGAGCAGTTCTTC
CDR3aa: CASSSSTGETYNEQFF

abundance: .
j_gene: TRBJ2-4
v_gene: TRBV28
d_gene: .
CDR3nt: TGTGCCAGCAGTTTATTAGGTGGCTCAGCCAAAAACATTCAGTACTTC
CDR3aa: CASSLLGGSAKNIQYF

abundance: .
j_gene: TRBJ2-2
v_gene: TRBV9
d_gene: .
CDR3nt: TGTGCCAGCAGCCCCCGCGGGACTCCCCTTGGAGACGGGGAGCTGTTTTTT
CDR3aa: CASSPRGTPLGDGELFF

abundance: .
j_gene: TRBJ1-1
v_gene: TRBV19
d_gene: TRBD1
CDR3nt: TGTGCCAGTACCACTTGGGGACAGGGGAACACTGAAGCTTTCTTT
CDR3aa: CASTTWGQGNTEAFF

abundance: .
j_gene: TRBJ2-1
v_gene: TRBV7-9
d_gene: TRBD2
CDR3nt: TGTGCCAGCAGCCCAACTAGCGGTGCCTCCTACAATGAGCAGTTCTTC
CDR3aa: CASSPTSGASYNEQFF

abundance: .
j_gene: TRBJ1-5
v_gene: TRBV27
d_gene: .
CDR3nt: TGTGCCAGCAGTTCCGGGGTCGGTCAGCCCCAGCATTTT
CDR3aa: CASSSGVGQPQHF

abundance: .
j_gene: TRBJ1-1
v_gene: TRBV5-1
d_gene: .
CDR3nt: TGCGCCAGCAGCTCCGACAGTTACACTGAAGCTTTCTTT
CDR3aa: CASSSDSYTEAFF

abundance: .
j_gene: TRBJ1-5
v_gene: TRBV19
d_gene: .
CDR3nt: TGTGCCAGTAGTATAGAGTTATATCAGCCCCAGCATTTT
CDR3aa: CASSIELYQPQHF

abundance: .
j_gene: TRBJ2-4
v_gene: TRBV19
d_gene: .
CDR3nt: TGTGCCAGTAGTATAGAGGTTTTAGGCGCAGGCCCCAGGGGAAACATTCAGTACTTC
CDR3aa: CASSIEVLGAGPRGNIQYF

abundance: .
j_gene: TRBJ2-7
v_gene: TRBV4-1
d_gene: TRBD2
CDR3nt: TGCGCCAGCAGCCAAGGTACTGGACTAGCAGGCTACGAGCAGTACTTC
CDR3aa: CASSQGTGLAGYEQYF

abundance: .
j_gene: TRBJ2-7
v_gene: TRBV7-8
d_gene: .
CDR3nt: TGTGCCAGCAGCTTATGGGGTGGTAACGAGCAGTACTTC
CDR3aa: CASSLWGGNEQYF

abundance: .
j_gene: TRBJ2-3
v_gene: TRBV9
d_gene: TRBD2
CDR3nt: TGTGCCAGCAGCGCCGGGACTAGCGGGAGATTGGATACGCAGTATTTT
CDR3aa: CASSAGTSGRLDTQYF